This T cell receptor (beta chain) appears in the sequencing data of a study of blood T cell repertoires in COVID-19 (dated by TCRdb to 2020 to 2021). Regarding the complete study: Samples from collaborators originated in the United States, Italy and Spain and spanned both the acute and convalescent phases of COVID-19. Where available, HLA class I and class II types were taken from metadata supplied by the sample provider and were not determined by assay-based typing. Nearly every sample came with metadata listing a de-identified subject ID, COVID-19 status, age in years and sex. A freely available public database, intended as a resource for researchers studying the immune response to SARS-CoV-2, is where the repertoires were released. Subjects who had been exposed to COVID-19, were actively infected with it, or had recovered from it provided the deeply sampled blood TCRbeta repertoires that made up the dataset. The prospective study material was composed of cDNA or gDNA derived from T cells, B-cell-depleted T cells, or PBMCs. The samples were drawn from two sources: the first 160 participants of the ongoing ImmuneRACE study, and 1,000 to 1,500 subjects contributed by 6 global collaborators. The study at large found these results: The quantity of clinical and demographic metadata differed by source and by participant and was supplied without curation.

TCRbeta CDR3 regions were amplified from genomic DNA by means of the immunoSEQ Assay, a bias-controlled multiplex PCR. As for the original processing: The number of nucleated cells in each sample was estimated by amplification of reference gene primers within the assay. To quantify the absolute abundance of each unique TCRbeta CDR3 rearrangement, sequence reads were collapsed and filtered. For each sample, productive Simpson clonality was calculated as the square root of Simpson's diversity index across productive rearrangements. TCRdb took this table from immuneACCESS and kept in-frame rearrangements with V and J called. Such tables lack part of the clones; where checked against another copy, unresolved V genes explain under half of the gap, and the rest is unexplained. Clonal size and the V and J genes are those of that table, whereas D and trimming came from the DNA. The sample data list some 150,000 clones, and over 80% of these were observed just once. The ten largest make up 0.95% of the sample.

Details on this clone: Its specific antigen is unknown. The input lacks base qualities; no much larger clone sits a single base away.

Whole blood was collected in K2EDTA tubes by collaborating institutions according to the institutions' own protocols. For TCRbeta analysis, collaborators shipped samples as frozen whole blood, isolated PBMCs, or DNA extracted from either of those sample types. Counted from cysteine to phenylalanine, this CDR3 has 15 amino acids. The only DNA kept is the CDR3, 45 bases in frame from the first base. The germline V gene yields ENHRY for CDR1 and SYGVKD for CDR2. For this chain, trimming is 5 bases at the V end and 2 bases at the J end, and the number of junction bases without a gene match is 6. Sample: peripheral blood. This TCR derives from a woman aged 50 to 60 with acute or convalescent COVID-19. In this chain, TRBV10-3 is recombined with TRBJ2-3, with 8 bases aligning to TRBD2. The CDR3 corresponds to CAISSTSGPTDTQYF. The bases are TGTGCCATCAGTAGCACTAGCGGCCCCACAGATACGCAGTATTTT.